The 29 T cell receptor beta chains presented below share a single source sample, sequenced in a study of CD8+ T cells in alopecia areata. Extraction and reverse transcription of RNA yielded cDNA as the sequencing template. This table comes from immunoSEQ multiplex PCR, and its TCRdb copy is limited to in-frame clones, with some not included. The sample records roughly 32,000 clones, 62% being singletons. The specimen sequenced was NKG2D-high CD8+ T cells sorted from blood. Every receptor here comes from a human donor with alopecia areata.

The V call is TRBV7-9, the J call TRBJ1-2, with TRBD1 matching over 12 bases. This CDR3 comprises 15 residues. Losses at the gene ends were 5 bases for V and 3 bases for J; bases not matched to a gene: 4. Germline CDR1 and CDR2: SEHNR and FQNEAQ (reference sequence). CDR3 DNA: TGTGCCAGCAGCCCCGGGACAGGGGGCTACTATGGCTACACCTTC. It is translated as CASSPGTGGYYGYTF.

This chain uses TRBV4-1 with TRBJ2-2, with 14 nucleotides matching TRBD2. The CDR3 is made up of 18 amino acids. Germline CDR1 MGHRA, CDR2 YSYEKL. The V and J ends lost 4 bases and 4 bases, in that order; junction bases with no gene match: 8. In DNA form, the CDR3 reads TGCGCCAGCAGCCCTTGGACTAGCGGGAGGATGTCCACCGGGGAGCTGTTTTTT. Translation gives CASSPWTSGRMSTGELFF.

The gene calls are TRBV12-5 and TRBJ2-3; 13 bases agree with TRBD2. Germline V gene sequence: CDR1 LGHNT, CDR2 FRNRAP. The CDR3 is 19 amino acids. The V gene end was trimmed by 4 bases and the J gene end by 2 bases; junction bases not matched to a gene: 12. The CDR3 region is CASGSDWTSGGTNTDTQYF. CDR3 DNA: TGTGCTAGTGGTTCGGACTGGACTAGCGGGGGTACGAACACAGATACGCAGTATTTT.

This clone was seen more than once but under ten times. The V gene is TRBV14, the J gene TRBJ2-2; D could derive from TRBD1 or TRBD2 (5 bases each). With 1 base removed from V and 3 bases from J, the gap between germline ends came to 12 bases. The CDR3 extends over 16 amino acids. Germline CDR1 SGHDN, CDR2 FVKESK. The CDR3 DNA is TGTGCCAGCAGCCAAGTATTCGGGGCCGACACCGGGGAGCTGTTTTTT. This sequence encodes CASSQVFGADTGELFF.

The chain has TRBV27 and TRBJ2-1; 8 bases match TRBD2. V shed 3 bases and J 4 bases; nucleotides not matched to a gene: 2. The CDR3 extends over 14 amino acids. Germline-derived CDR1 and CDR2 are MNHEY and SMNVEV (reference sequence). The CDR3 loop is CASSLGGGYNEQFF. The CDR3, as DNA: TGTGCCAGCAGTTTGGGCGGGGGGTACAATGAGCAGTTCTTC.

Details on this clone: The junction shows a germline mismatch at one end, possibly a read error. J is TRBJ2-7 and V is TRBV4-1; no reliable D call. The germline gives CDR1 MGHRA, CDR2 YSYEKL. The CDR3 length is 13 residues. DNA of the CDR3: TGTGCCAGCAGCTTGGTTGTAGGCTACGAGCAGTACTTC. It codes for CASSLVVGYEQYF.

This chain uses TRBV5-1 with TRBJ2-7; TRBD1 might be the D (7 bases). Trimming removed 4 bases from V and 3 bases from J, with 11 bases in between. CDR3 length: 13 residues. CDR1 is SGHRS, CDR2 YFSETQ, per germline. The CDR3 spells CASSAGQIYEQYF. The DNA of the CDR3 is TGCGCCAGCAGCGCGGGACAGATCTACGAGCAGTACTTC.

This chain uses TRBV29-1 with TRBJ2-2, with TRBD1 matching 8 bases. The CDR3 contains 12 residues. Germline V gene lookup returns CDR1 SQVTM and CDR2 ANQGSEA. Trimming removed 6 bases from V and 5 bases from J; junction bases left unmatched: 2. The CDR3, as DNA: TGCAGCGTCCGGACAGGGACCGGGGAGCTGTTTTTT. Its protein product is CSVRTGTGELFF.

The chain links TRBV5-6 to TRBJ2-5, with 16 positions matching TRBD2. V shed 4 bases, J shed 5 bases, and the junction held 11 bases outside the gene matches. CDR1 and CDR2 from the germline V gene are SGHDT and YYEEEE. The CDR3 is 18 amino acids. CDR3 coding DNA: TGTGCCAGCAGCGTTACGGGACTAGCGGGGGGGCACGACGAGACCCAGTACTTC. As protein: CASSVTGLAGGHDETQYF.

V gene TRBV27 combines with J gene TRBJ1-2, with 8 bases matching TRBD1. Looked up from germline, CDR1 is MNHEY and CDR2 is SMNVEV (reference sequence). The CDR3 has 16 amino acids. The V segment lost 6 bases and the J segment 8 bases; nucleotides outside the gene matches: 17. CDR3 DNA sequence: TGTGCCAGCAGACCCCTCACATCGACAGGGGTATTAGGCTACACCTTC. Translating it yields CASRPLTSTGVLGYTF.

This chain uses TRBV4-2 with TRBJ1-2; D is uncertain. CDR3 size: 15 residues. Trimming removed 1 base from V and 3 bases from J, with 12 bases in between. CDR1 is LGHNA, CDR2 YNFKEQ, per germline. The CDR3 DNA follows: TGTGCCAGCAGCCAAGTTGATGGAGACTACTATGGCTACACCTTC. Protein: CASSQVDGDYYGYTF.

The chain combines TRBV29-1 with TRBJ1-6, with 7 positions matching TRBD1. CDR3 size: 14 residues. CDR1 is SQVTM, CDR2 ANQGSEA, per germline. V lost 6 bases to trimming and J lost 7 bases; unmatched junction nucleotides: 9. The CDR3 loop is CSVRLTGVNSPLHF. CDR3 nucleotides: TGCAGCGTCCGCCTAACAGGGGTGAATTCACCCCTCCACTTT.

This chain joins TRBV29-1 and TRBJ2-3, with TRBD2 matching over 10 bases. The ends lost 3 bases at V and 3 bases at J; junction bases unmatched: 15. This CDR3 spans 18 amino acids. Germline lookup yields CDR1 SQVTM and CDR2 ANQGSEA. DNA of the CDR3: TGCAGCGTTGAGTGGGCTAGCGGGGGACACAGTGTAACAGATACGCAGTATTTT. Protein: CSVEWASGGHSVTDTQYF.

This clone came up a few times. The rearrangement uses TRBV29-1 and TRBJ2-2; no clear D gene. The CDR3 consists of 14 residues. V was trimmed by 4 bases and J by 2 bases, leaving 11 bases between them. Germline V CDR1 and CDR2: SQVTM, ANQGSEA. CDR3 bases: TGCAGCGTTGGCGGCAGACCTAACACCGGGGAGCTGTTTTTT. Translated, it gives CSVGGRPNTGELFF.

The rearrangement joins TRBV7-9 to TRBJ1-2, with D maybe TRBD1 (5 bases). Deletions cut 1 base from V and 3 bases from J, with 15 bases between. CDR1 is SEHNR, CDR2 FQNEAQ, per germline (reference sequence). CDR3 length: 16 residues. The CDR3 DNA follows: TGTGCCAGCAGCTTAGGGCTGCGGCAGGGTGACTATGGCTACACCTTC. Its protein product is CASSLGLRQGDYGYTF.

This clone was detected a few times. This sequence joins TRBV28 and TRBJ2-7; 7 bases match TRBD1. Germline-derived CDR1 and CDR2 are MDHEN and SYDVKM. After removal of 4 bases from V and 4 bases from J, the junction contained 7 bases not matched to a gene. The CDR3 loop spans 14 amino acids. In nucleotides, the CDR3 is TGTGCCAGCAGTTCTCCGGGACAGCCTTACGAGCAGTACTTC. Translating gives CASSSPGQPYEQYF.

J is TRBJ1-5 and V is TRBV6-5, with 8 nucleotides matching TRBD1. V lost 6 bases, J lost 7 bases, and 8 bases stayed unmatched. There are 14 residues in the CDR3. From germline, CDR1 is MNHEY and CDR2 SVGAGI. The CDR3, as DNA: TGTGCCAGCAGGGACGGACAGGGAGTGCAGCCCCAGCATTTT. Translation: CASRDGQGVQPQHF.

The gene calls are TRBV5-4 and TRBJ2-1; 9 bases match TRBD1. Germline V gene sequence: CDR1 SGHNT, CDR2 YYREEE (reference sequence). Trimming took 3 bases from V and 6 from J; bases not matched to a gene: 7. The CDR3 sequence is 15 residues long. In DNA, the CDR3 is TGTGCCAGCAGCTCGGGACAGGGCATGGGCAATGAGCAGTTCTTC. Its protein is CASSSGQGMGNEQFF.

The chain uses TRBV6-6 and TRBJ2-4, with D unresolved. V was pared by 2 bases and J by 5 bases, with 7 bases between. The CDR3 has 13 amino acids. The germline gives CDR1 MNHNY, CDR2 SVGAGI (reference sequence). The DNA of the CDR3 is TGTGCCAGCAGTTACACGCAGCAAAACATTCAGTACTTC. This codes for CASSYTQQNIQYF.

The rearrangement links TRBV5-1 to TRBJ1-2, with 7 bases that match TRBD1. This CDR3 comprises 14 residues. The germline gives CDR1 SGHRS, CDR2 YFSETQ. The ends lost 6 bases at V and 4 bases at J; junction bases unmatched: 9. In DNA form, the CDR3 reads TGCGCCAGCAAGCCATACACAGGGGTCTATGGCTACACCTTC. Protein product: CASKPYTGVYGYTF.

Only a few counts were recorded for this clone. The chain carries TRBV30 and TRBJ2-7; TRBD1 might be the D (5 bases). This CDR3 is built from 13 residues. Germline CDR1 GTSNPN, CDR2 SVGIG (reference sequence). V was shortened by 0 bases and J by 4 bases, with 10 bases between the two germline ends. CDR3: CAWSVGGQYEQYF. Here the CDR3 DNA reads TGTGCCTGGAGTGTAGGTGGACAATACGAGCAGTACTTC.

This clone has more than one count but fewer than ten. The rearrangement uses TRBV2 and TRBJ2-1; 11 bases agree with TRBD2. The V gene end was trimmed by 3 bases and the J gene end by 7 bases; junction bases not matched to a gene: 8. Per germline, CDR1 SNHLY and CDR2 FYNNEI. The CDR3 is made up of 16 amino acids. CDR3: CASSDRSGRAGNEQFF. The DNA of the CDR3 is TGTGCCAGCAGTGACCGTAGCGGGAGGGCCGGGAATGAGCAGTTCTTC. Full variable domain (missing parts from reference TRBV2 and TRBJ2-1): EPEVTQTPSHQVTQMGQEVILRCVPISNHLYFYWYRQILGQKVEFLVSFYNNEISEKSEIFDDQFSVERPDGSNFTLKIRSTKLEDSAMYFCASSDRSGRAGNEQFFGPGTRLTVL.

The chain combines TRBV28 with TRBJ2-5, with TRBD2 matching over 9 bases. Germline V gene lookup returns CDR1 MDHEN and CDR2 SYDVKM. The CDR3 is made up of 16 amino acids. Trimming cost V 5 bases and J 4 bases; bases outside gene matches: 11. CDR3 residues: CASSPTLAGGVETQYF. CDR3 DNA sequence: TGTGCCAGCAGTCCTACTCTGGCGGGAGGGGTAGAGACCCAGTACTTC.

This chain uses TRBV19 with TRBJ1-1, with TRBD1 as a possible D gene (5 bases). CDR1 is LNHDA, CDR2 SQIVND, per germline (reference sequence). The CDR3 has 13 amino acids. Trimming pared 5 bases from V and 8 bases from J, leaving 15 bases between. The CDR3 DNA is TGTGCCAGTAGTCACGGTGGCAGGGTCGAAGCTTTCTTT. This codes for CASSHGGRVEAFF.

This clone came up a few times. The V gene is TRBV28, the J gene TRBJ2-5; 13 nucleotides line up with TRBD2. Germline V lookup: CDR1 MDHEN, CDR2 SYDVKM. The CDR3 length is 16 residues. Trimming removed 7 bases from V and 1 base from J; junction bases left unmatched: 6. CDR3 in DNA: TGTGCCAGCACCGAGGGACTAGCGGGGCTCCAAGAGACCCAGTACTTC. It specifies CASTEGLAGLQETQYF.

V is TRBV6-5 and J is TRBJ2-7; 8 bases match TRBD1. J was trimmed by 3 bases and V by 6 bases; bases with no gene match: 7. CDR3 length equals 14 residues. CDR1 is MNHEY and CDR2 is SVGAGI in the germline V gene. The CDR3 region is CASSPRGLDYEQYF. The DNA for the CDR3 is TGTGCCAGCAGCCCCAGGGGGCTGGACTACGAGCAGTACTTC.

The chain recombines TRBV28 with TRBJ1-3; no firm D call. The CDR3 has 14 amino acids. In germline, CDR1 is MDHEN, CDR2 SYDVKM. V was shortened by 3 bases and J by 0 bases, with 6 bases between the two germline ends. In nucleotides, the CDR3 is TGTGCCAGCAGTTTGCCGGACTCTGGAAACACCATATATTTT. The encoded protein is CASSLPDSGNTIYF.

CDR3 amino acids: CASSQETRLAEAFF. The CDR3 DNA reads as TGCGCCAGCAGCCAAGAGACCAGGTTAGCTGAAGCTTTCTTT. The genes are TRBV4-1 and TRBJ1-1, with D hard to call. Germline V gives CDR1 MGHRA, CDR2 YSYEKL. The CDR3 length is 14 residues. V gave up 0 bases and J gave up 6 bases, with 11 bases separating them.

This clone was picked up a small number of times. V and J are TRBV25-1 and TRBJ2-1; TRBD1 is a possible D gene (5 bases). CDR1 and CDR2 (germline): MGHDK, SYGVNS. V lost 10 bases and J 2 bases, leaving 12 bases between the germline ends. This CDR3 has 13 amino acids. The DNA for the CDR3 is TGTGCCACCCTGACAGATACCTACAATGAGCAGTTCTTC. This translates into CATLTDTYNEQFF.